This T cell receptor (beta chain) was identified during a study of blood T cell repertoires in COVID-19. Turning to the study itself: COVID-19 samples collected from the United States, Italy and Spain covered acute and convalescent phases.

TCRdb keeps only in-frame clones here, not all; method: immunoSEQ multiplex PCR. The sample yields tens of thousands of clones, 75% to 95% seen once. The receptor comes from a woman in her sixties or seventies with active COVID-19. Sequencing was done on a sample of peripheral blood.

This CDR3 reads CASSATGDTGELFF. Here the CDR3 DNA reads TGTGCCAGCAGCGCTACAGGGGACACCGGGGAGCTGTTTTTT. V is TRBV6-2 or TRBV6-3 and J is TRBJ2-2, with 7 bases aligning to TRBD1. Trimming cost V 6 bases and J 3 bases; bases outside gene matches: 4. Germline V gene lookup returns CDR1 MNHEY and CDR2 SVGEGT. This CDR3 has 14 amino acids.